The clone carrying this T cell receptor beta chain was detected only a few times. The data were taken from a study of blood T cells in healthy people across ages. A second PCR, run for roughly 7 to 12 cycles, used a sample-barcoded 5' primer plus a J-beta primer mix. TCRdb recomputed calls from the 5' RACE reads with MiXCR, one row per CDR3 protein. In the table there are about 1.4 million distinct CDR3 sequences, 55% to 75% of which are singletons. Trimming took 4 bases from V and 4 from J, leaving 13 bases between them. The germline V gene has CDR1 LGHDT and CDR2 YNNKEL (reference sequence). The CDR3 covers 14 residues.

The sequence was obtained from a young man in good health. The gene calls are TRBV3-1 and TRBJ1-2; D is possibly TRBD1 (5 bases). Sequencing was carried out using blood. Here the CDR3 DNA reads TGTGCCAGCAGCCCAGACCGGGACTTCTATGGCTACACCTTC. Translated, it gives CASSPDRDFYGYTF.